The T cell receptor beta chain under discussion was sequenced for a study of T cell changes during pregnancy in multiple sclerosis. Germline values: CDR1 MNHNS, CDR2 SASEGT. V lost 7 bases and J 1 base, leaving 10 bases between the germline ends. The CDR3 runs 14 residues. Repertoires were generated with immunoSEQ multiplex PCR, while TCRdb's copy carries only in-frame clones and drops some. The sample contains approximately 88,000 clones, around 94% of which appear only once. The chain joins TRBV6-1 to TRBJ2-2; no clear D gene. Source: peripheral blood, taken in the third trimester of pregnancy. The sequence came from a female donor with multiple sclerosis, enrolled in a pregnancy study. In DNA, the CDR3 is TGTGCCAGCACCACCCCAGGGAACACCGGGGAGCTGTTTTTT. Translated: CASTTPGNTGELFF.